The 29 T cell receptor beta chains below come from one sample, sequenced in a study of T cell responses to AZD1222 COVID-19 vaccine. Assay used: immunoSEQ multiplex PCR; TCRdb lists only in-frame clones, some missing. The table has about 120,000 clones, approximately 88% seen once. Sequences were derived from peripheral blood, sampled on day 0 of AZD1222 vaccination. These receptors all stem from an adult in good health.

The rearrangement uses TRBV11-2 and TRBJ2-7, with 8 positions matching TRBD2. The CDR3 spans 14 residues. Germline trimming cut 5 bases from V and 2 bases from J; bases unmatched to any gene: 5. Germline CDR1 and CDR2: SGHAT and FQNNGV. This CDR3 is CASSPGGQPYEQYF. CDR3 sequence (DNA): TGTGCCAGCAGCCCGGGGGGGCAGCCCTACGAGCAGTACTTC.

The chain is built from TRBV15 and TRBJ2-5, with D hard to call. In germline, CDR1 is LNHNV, CDR2 YYDKDF (reference sequence). V was clipped by 0 bases and J by 2 bases, with 13 bases between them. CDR3 size: 16 residues. CDR3 nucleotides: TGTGCCACCAGCAGAGACCACAGAATTCTTCAAGAGACCCAGTACTTC. Translation: CATSRDHRILQETQYF.

The genes are TRBV7-9 and TRBJ1-1; 8 nucleotides match TRBD1. The germline V gene has CDR1 SEHNR and CDR2 FQNEAQ (reference sequence). After removal of 5 bases from V and 4 bases from J, the junction contained 9 bases not matched to a gene. This CDR3 contains 15 residues. CDR3 in amino acids: CASSPSGGEGTEAFF. The CDR3 bases are TGTGCCAGCAGCCCGTCAGGGGGCGAGGGCACTGAAGCTTTCTTT.

J is TRBJ2-7 and V is TRBV11-2; D not resolved. V was trimmed by 5 bases and J by 3 bases, leaving 14 bases between them. The germline gives CDR1 SGHAT, CDR2 FQNNGV. This CDR3 has 14 residues. The CDR3 reads CASSLTNTVYEQYF. The CDR3 nucleotides read TGTGCCAGCAGCCTCACTAACACGGTCTACGAGCAGTACTTC.

This rearrangement joins TRBV11-2 to TRBJ2-5; TRBD2 matches 7 bases. The V gene end was trimmed by 5 bases and the J gene end by 7 bases; junction bases not matched to a gene: 7. This CDR3 region has 13 residues. Germline V gives CDR1 SGHAT, CDR2 FQNNGV. Here the CDR3 DNA reads TGTGCCAGCAGCCGGGACTATAGGGGGACCCAGTACTTC. Protein product: CASSRDYRGTQYF.

The chain employs TRBV6-5 and TRBJ2-5, with 9 bases lining up with TRBD2. The germline gives CDR1 MNHEY, CDR2 SVGAGI. This CDR3 is built from 14 residues. V lost 6 bases and J lost 1; bases outside the gene matches: 3. This CDR3 reads CASRPTSGQETQYF. The CDR3 DNA is TGTGCCAGCAGGCCGACTAGCGGCCAAGAGACCCAGTACTTC.

The chain uses TRBV28 and TRBJ2-7; 9 nucleotides align to TRBD1. J lost 3 bases, V lost 6 bases, and 15 bases had no gene match. Germline V gene lookup returns CDR1 MDHEN and CDR2 SYDVKM. This CDR3 is 17 amino acids long. The CDR3 coding sequence is TGTGCCAGCAGCCGACCGACAGGGACAGGGTCCTACTACGAGCAGTACTTC. Translated: CASSRPTGTGSYYEQYF.

Points on this clone: One junction end does not reproduce the germline sequence, and a read error may be involved. This chain joins TRBV13 and TRBJ1-6; the D gene is possibly TRBD1 (5 bases). CDR3 length equals 15 residues. Germline V CDR1 and CDR2: PRHDT, FYEKMQ (reference sequence). The CDR3 DNA follows: TGTGCCAGCAGCGTAGGTGCAGGGTCAGGTTCACCCCTCCACTTT. It is translated as CASSVGAGSGSPLHF.

The J gene is TRBJ2-5, the V gene TRBV6-5, with a tentative D call TRBD2 (6 bases). The CDR3 extends over 14 amino acids. Trimming removed 0 bases from V and 4 bases from J, with 9 bases in between. The germline gives CDR1 MNHEY, CDR2 SVGAGI. CDR3 amino acids: CASSYSASVETQYF. DNA of the CDR3: TGTGCCAGCAGTTACTCGGCTAGCGTAGAGACCCAGTACTTC.

This chain links TRBV7-9 with TRBJ1-4, with D perhaps TRBD1 (5 bases). From germline, CDR1 is SEHNR and CDR2 FQNEAQ (reference sequence). Between the trimmed V and J ends, which lost 2 bases and 5 bases, there was a span of 12 bases. The CDR3 length is 15 residues. The CDR3 nucleotides are TGTGCCAGCAGCTTAACAGGTCCGTCAAATGAAAAACTGTTTTTT. This sequence encodes CASSLTGPSNEKLFF.

The V and J genes are TRBV7-3 and TRBJ2-1; tentatively, D is TRBD2 (6 bases). The CDR3 covers 13 residues. V gave up 6 bases and J gave up 6 bases, with 12 bases separating them. Germline V gene data show CDR1 as SGHTA and CDR2 as FQGTGA. CDR3 loop: CASSSPSVNEQFF. The CDR3 DNA is TGTGCCAGCAGTTCGCCTAGCGTCAATGAGCAGTTCTTC.

The CDR3 protein is CASSQGGTGINEKLFF. The CDR3 DNA reads as TGTGCCAGCAGCCAAGGGGGGACAGGGATAAATGAAAAACTGTTTTTT. V gene TRBV3-1 (or the pseudogene TRBV3-2) combines with J gene TRBJ1-4; 9 nucleotides line up with TRBD1. The germline CDR1 and CDR2 sequences are LGHDT and YNNKEL (reference sequence). This CDR3 spans 16 amino acids. V shed 1 base, J shed 5 bases, and the junction held 5 bases outside the gene matches.

The CDR3 DNA follows: TGTGCCAGCAGCCTGGGACAGGTAGACACCGGGGAGCTGTTTTTT. Protein sequence: CASSLGQVDTGELFF. The chain combines TRBV7-2 with TRBJ2-2; 8 positions match TRBD1. Germline V gives CDR1 SGHTA, CDR2 FQGNSA. V dropped 5 bases and J dropped 3; count of bases not matched to a gene: 5. The CDR3 has 15 residues.

This clone was detected only a few times. The chain couples TRBV27 to TRBJ1-6, with no clear D. Germline CDR1 and CDR2: MNHEY and SMNVEV (reference sequence). This CDR3 has 16 amino acids. With 3 bases removed from V and 4 bases from J, the gap between germline ends came to 13 bases. Here the CDR3 reads CASSFSRRFYNSPLHF. As DNA, the CDR3 is TGTGCCAGCAGTTTCTCACGGAGATTTTATAATTCACCCCTCCACTTT.

The rearrangement uses TRBV6-5 and TRBJ1-2; 7 bases line up with TRBD1. This CDR3 has 13 residues. Germline CDR1 and CDR2: MNHEY and SVGAGI. V was clipped by 8 bases and J by 7 bases; unmatched bases: 10. CDR3 bases: TGTGCCAGCGACCCGACAGGGCCTGGTGGCTACACCTTC. Translation gives CASDPTGPGGYTF.

J is TRBJ1-3 and V is TRBV28; 7 bases fit TRBD1. The length of the CDR3 is 15 residues. Germline loops: CDR1 MDHEN, CDR2 SYDVKM. Trimming at V came to 7 bases and at J to 0 bases, leaving 6 bases not matched to a gene. The CDR3 reads CASNLYRGSGNTIYF. CDR3 in DNA: TGTGCCAGCAACCTTTACAGGGGCTCTGGAAACACCATATATTTT.

The rearrangement joins TRBV7-9 to TRBJ2-1; tentatively, D is TRBD1 (7 bases). Trimming stripped 1 base from V and 8 bases from J, with 12 bases between. The CDR3 extends over 14 amino acids. CDR1 is SEHNR, CDR2 FQNEAQ, per germline (reference sequence). CDR3 protein: CASSLGQGGDEQFF. The CDR3 DNA sequence: TGTGCCAGCAGCTTAGGGCAGGGGGGCGATGAGCAGTTCTTC.

This clone appeared once. The genes are TRBV3-1 (or the pseudogene TRBV3-2) and TRBJ1-5; 9 bases are a match to TRBD1. The length of the CDR3 is 15 residues. Looked up from germline, CDR1 is LGHDT and CDR2 is YNNKEL (reference sequence). V shed 4 bases and J 2 bases; nucleotides not matched to a gene: 3. The CDR3 region is CASSPRTGGNQPQHF. Here the CDR3 DNA reads TGTGCCAGCAGCCCCAGGACAGGGGGCAATCAGCCCCAGCATTTT.

This chain connects TRBV7-3 to TRBJ2-5, with TRBD1 matching over 10 bases. Germline lookup yields CDR1 SGHTA and CDR2 FQGTGA. V lost 1 base to trimming and J lost 2 bases; unmatched junction nucleotides: 1. This CDR3 is built from 15 residues. DNA for the CDR3: TGTGCCAGCAGCTTAATGGGACAGGGGCAAGAGACCCAGTACTTC. Translating it yields CASSLMGQGQETQYF.

The chain links TRBV6-5 to TRBJ2-7; 9 positions agree with TRBD1. The length of the CDR3 is 14 residues. The V and J ends lost 8 bases and 2 bases, in that order; junction bases with no gene match: 7. Looked up from germline, CDR1 is MNHEY and CDR2 is SVGAGI. The CDR3 is CASASGQGTYEQYF. The DNA for the CDR3 is TGTGCCAGCGCCTCGGGACAGGGAACCTACGAGCAGTACTTC.

The chain joins TRBV29-1 to TRBJ2-7, with 8 bases matching TRBD1. Trimming cost V 5 bases and J 5 bases; bases outside gene matches: 5. This CDR3 has 12 amino acids. From germline, CDR1 is SQVTM and CDR2 ANQGSEA. The chain's CDR3 is CSVWTGPDEQYF. DNA for the CDR3: TGCAGCGTTTGGACAGGGCCCGACGAGCAGTACTTC.

Of note for this clone: One junction end disagrees with the germline gene, perhaps due to a read error. This chain uses TRBV5-1 with TRBJ1-6; 9 bases align to TRBD1. CDR3 size: 17 residues. Germline values: CDR1 SGHRS, CDR2 YFSETQ. CDR3 in amino acids: CASRLAPSGTGRSPLHF. CDR3 bases: TGCGCCAGCAGGTTGGCTCCATCCGGGACAGGGCGTTCACCCCTCCACTTT.

The V and J genes are TRBV20-1 and TRBJ2-1, with D unclear. The V gene's germline CDR1 is DFQATT and CDR2 SNEGSKA (reference sequence). This CDR3 spans 11 amino acids. V shed 6 bases and J shed 4 bases, with 7 bases lying between them. The CDR3 DNA sequence: TGCAGTGCCGCCTTTTACAATGAGCAGTTCTTC. It translates to CSAAFYNEQFF.

This clone was seen only once. The rearrangement links TRBV6-4 to TRBJ2-1; 12 nucleotides line up with TRBD2. V was clipped by 0 bases and J by 6 bases; unmatched bases: 0. Germline loops: CDR1 MRHNA, CDR2 SNTAGT. The CDR3 length is 15 residues. DNA of the CDR3: TGTGCCAGCAGTGACTCGACTAGCGGGAGCAATGAGCAGTTCTTC. Protein sequence: CASSDSTSGSNEQFF.

This sequence joins TRBV9 and TRBJ1-1, with 9 nucleotides matching TRBD1. CDR1 and CDR2 (germline): SGDLS, YYNGEE. V was clipped by 4 bases and J by 4 bases; unmatched bases: 8. CDR3 length equals 15 residues. The CDR3: CASSLTQGAGTEAFF. The CDR3 DNA follows: TGTGCCAGCAGCCTTACACAGGGGGCGGGCACTGAAGCTTTCTTT.

This clone was seen a handful of times. The CDR3 protein is CASSLTTGDNSPLHF. CDR3 DNA: TGTGCCAGCAGCCTAACGACAGGGGATAATTCACCCCTCCACTTT. The V and J genes are TRBV7-9 and TRBJ1-6, with 8 bases identical to TRBD1. The CDR3 sequence is 15 residues long. V gave up 5 bases and J gave up 5 bases; unmatched junction bases: 5. The V gene's germline CDR1 is SEHNR and CDR2 FQNEAQ (reference sequence).

This clone was counted once. The chain couples TRBV7-2 to TRBJ2-1; 8 bases align to TRBD2. Germline trimming cut 7 bases from V and 8 bases from J; bases unmatched to any gene: 13. This CDR3 region has 15 residues. Germline V lookup: CDR1 SGHTA, CDR2 FQGNSA. CDR3 region: CASTLTGGGSDEQFF. The CDR3 DNA reads TGTGCCAGCACCCTAACGGGCGGGGGGTCCGATGAGCAGTTCTTC.

V gene TRBV7-9 combines with J gene TRBJ2-7; 7 positions agree with TRBD2. The CDR3 contains 14 residues. The J segment lost 6 bases and the V segment lost 2 bases, leaving 7 bases of the junction unmatched. Germline loops: CDR1 SEHNR, CDR2 FQNEAQ (reference sequence). This chain's CDR3 is CASSLLAVPGEQYF. CDR3 coding DNA: TGTGCCAGCAGCTTACTAGCGGTCCCCGGCGAGCAGTACTTC.

This clone showed up just a few times. The chain joins TRBV6-1 to TRBJ2-7; D is undetermined. The CDR3 covers 15 residues. The V end lost 1 base, the J end lost 1 base, and 11 bases lay between the germline ends. Germline V gene data show CDR1 as MNHNS and CDR2 as SASEGT. CDR3 coding DNA: TGTGCCAGCAGTGAAGGGCTGGGTCCTTCCTACGAGCAGTACTTC. It translates to CASSEGLGPSYEQYF.